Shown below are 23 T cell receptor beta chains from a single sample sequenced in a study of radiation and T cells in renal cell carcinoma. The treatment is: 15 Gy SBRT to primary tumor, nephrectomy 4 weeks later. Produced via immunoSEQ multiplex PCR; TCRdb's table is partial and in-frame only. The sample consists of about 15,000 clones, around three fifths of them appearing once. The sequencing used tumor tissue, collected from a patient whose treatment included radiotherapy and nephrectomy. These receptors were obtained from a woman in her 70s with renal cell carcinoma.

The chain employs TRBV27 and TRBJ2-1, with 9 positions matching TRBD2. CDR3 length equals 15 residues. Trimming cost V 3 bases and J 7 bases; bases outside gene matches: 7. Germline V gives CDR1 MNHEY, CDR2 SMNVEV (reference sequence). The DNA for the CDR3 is TGTGCCAGCAGTTTTTTAGCGGGAGAAAAAAATGAGCAGTTCTTC. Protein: CASSFLAGEKNEQFF.

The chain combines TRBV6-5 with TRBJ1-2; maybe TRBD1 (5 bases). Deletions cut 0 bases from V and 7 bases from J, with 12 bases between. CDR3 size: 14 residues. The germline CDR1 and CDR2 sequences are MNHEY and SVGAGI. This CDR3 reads CASSYSRQGFGYTF. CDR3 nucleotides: TGTGCCAGCAGTTACTCGAGGCAGGGCTTTGGCTACACCTTC.

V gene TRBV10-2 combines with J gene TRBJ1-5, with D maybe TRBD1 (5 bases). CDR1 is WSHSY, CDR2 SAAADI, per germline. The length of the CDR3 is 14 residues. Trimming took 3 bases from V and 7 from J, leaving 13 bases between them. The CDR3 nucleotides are TGCGCCAGCAGTGAACGTAGGGGCGGGCAGCCCCAGCATTTT. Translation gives CASSERRGGQPQHF.

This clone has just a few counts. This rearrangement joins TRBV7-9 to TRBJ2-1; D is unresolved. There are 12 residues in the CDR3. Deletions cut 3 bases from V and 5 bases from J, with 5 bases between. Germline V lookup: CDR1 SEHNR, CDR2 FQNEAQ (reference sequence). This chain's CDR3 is CASSLSDNEQFF. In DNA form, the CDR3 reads TGTGCCAGCAGCTTGTCAGACAATGAGCAGTTCTTC.

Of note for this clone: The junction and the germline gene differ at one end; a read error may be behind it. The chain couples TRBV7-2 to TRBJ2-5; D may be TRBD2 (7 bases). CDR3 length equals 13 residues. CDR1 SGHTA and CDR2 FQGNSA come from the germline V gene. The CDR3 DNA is TGTGCAGAAGGGGGGGAGTACCAAGAGACCCAATACTTC. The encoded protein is CAEGGEYQETQYF.

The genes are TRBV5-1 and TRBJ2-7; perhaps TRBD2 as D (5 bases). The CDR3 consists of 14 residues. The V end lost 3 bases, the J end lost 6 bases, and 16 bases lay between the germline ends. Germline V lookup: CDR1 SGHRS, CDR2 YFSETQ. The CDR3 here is CASSYGHERAEQYF. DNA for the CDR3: TGCGCCAGCAGCTATGGCCACGAGAGGGCCGAGCAGTACTTC.

CDR3 sequence reads: CASSLAGPRSQDTQYF. In nucleotides, the CDR3 is TGTGCCAGCAGCTTAGCGGGGCCAAGAAGCCAAGATACGCAGTATTTT. This rearrangement joins TRBV7-2 to TRBJ2-3; weak D call: TRBD1 (5 bases). Trimming left V 0 bases short and J 5 bases short, with 15 bases between. Germline V gene sequence: CDR1 SGHTA, CDR2 FQGNSA. The CDR3 totals 16 residues.

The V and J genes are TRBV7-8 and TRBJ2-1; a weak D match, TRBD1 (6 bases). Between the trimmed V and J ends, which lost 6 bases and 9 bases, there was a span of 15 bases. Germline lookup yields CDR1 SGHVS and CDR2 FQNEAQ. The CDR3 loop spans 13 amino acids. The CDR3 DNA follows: TGTGCCAGCAGTTATTGGGGGCTCAGTGAGCAGTTCTTC. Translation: CASSYWGLSEQFF.

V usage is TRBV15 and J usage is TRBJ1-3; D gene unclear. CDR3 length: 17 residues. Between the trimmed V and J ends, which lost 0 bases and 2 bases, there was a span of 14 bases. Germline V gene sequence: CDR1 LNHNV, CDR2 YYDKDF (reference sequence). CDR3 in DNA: TGTGCCACCAGCAGAGATAGCGGCAGGTTAACTGGAAACACCATATATTTT. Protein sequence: CATSRDSGRLTGNTIYF.

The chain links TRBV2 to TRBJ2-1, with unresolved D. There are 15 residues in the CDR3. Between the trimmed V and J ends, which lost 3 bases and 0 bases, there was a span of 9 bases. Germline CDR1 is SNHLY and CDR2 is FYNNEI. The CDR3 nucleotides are TGTGCCAGCAGTGAGAGTAGCCTCTCCTACAATGAGCAGTTCTTC. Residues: CASSESSLSYNEQFF. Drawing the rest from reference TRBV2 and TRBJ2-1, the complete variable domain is EPEVTQTPSHQVTQMGQEVILRCVPISNHLYFYWYRQILGQKVEFLVSFYNNEISEKSEIFDDQFSVERPDGSNFTLKIRSTKLEDSAMYFCASSESSLSYNEQFFGPGTRLTVL.

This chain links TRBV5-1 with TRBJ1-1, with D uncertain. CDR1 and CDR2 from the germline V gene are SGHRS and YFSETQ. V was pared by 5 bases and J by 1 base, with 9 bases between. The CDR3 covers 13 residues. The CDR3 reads CASSHRQNTEAFF. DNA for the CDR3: TGCGCCAGCAGTCACCGACAGAACACTGAAGCTTTCTTT.

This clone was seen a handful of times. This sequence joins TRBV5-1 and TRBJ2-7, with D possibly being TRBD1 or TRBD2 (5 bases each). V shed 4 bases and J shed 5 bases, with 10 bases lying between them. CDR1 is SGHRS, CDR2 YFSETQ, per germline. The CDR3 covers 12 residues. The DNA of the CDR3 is TGCGCCAGCAGCGGGACCCTACACGAGCAGTACTTC. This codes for CASSGTLHEQYF. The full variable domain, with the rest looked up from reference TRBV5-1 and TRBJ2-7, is KAGVTQTPRYLIKTRGQQVTLSCSPISGHRSVSWYQQTPGQGLQFLFEYFSETQRNKGNFPGRFSGRQFSNSRSEMNVSTLELGDSALYLCASSGTLHEQYFGPGTRLTVT.

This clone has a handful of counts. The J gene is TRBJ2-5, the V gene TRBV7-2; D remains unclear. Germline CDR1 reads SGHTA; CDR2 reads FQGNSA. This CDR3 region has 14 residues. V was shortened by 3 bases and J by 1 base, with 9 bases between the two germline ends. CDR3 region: CASSLRLSQETQYF. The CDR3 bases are TGTGCCAGCAGCTTGCGTTTGTCCCAAGAGACCCAGTACTTC.

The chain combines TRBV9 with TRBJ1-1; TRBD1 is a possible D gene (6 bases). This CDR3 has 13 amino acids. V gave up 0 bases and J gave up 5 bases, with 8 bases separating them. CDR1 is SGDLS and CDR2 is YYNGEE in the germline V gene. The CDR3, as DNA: TGTGCCAGCAGCGTAGCAGGGGAAACTGAAGCTTTCTTT. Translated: CASSVAGETEAFF.

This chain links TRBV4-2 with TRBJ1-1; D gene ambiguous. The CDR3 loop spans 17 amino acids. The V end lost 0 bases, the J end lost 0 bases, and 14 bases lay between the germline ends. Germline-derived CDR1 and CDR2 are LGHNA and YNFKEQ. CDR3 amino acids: CASSQDLRRILNTEAFF. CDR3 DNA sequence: TGTGCCAGCAGCCAAGATCTAAGGCGAATCTTGAACACTGAAGCTTTCTTT.

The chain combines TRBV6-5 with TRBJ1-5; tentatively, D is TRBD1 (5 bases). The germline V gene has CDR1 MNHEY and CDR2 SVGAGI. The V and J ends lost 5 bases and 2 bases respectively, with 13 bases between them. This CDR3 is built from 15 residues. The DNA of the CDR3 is TGTGCCAGCAGTGTGGGGGAGGTCGGCAATCAGCCCCAGCATTTT. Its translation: CASSVGEVGNQPQHF.

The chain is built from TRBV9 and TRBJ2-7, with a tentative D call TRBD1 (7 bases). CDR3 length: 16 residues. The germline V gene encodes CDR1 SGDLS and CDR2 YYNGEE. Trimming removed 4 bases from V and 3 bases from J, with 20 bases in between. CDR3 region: CASSPGGRQGGYEQYF. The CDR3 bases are TGTGCCAGCAGCCCCGGCGGAAGGCAGGGGGGCTACGAGCAGTACTTC. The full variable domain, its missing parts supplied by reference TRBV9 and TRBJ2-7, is DSGVTQTPKHLITATGQRVTLRCSPRSGDLSVYWYQQSLDQGLQFLIQYYNGEERAKGNILERFSAQQFPDLHSELNLSSLELGDSALYFCASSPGGRQGGYEQYFGPGTRLTVT.

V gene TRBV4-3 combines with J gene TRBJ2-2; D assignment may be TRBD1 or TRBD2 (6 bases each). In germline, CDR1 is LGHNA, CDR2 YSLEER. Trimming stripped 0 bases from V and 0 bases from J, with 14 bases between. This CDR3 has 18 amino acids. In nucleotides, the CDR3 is TGCGCCAGCAGCCAAGATCCAACGGAGGGGGCGAACACCGGGGAGCTGTTTTTT. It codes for CASSQDPTEGANTGELFF.

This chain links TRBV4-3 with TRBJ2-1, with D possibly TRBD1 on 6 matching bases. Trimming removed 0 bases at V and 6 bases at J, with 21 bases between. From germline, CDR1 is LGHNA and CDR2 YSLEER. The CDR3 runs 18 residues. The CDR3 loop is CASSQDQTGFTFRNEQFF. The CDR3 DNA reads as TGCGCCAGCAGCCAAGATCAAACAGGGTTCACCTTTCGCAATGAGCAGTTCTTC.

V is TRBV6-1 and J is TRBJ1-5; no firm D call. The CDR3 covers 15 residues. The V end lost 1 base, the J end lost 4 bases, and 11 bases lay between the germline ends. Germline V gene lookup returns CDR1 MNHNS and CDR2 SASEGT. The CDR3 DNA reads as TGTGCCAGCAGTGAAGGGGAGACGGAGAATCAGCCCCAGCATTTT. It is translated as CASSEGETENQPQHF.

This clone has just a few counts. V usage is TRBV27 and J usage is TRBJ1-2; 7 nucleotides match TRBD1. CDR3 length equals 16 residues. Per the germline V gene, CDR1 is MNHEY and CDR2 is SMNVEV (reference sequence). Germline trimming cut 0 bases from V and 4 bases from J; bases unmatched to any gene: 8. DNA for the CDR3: TGTGCCAGCAGTTTATCGATGTACAGGGGATCCTATGGCTACACCTTC. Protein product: CASSLSMYRGSYGYTF.

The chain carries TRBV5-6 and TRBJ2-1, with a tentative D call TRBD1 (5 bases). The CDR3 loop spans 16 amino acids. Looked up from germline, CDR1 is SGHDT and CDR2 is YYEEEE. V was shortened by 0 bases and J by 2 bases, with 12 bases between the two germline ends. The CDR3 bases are TGTGCCAGCAGCTTGGCTTTGGGGCTAACCTACAATGAGCAGTTCTTC. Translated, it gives CASSLALGLTYNEQFF.

This chain's CDR3 is CASSQGTGLFWEAFF. Written as DNA, the CDR3 is TGCGCCAGCAGCCAAGGTACAGGGCTCTTTTGGGAAGCTTTCTTT. The chain recombines TRBV4-1 with TRBJ1-1, with a possible D match to TRBD1 (6 bases). CDR3 length: 15 residues. CDR1 and CDR2 (germline): MGHRA, YSYEKL. Trimming took 1 base from V and 8 from J, leaving 17 bases between them.